This TCR beta chain was sequenced in a study of PD-L1 blockade in urothelial cancer. Study-wide points: Patients with durable benefit had greater blood expansion of tumor-associated TCR clones 3 weeks into treatment.

This clone turned up a few times. Its matching antigen is unknown. Trimming cost V 6 bases and J 7 bases; bases outside gene matches: 13. This CDR3 is built from 16 residues. Germline CDR1 and CDR2: MNHNY and SVGAGI (reference sequence). Profiling relied on immunoSEQ multiplex PCR, and the TCRdb table lists in-frame clones only, not all of them. The table lists roughly 87,000 clones, 87% of them singletons. Sequencing was performed on PBMCs, taken around atezolizumab (anti-PD-L1) treatment. This sequence originates from a woman aged 70-85 years with urothelial cancer. The chain recombines TRBV6-6 with TRBJ1-3; 9 nucleotides agree with TRBD1. CDR3 residues: CASRKIQGALGNTIYF. The CDR3, as DNA: TGTGCCAGCAGAAAGATACAGGGGGCGCTAGGGAACACCATATATTTT.